These 19 T cell receptor beta chains originate from one sample sequenced in a study of blood T cell repertoires in COVID-19. Assay used: immunoSEQ multiplex PCR; TCRdb lists only in-frame clones, some missing. This table holds 180,000 or so clones, over 80% found once. Specimen: peripheral blood. The receptors come from a woman between 45 and 65 years old with acute or convalescent COVID-19.

The chain employs TRBV4-1 and TRBJ2-5; TRBD2 is a possible D gene (5 bases). In germline, CDR1 is MGHRA, CDR2 YSYEKL. V lost 4 bases and J lost 2, with 11 bases in between. The CDR3 contains 14 residues. CDR3 loop: CASSLLGLQETQYF. CDR3 DNA: TGCGCCAGCAGCCTACTAGGATTACAAGAGACCCAGTACTTC.

The gene calls are TRBV3-1 (or the pseudogene TRBV3-2) and TRBJ2-1; D is unclear. V shed 4 bases and J shed 6 bases, with 10 bases lying between them. This CDR3 has 13 residues. Germline V lookup: CDR1 LGHDT, CDR2 YNNKEL (reference sequence). The DNA of the CDR3 is TGTGCCAGCAGCCTCACGGGTGTCAATGAGCAGTTCTTC. Amino acids: CASSLTGVNEQFF.

J is TRBJ1-5 and V is TRBV4-3, with D possibly TRBD1 on 5 matching bases. The V end lost 1 base, the J end lost 1 base, and 8 bases lay between the germline ends. CDR1 is LGHNA, CDR2 YSLEER, per germline. CDR3 length equals 15 residues. CDR3 loop: CASSQGEGSNQPQHF. The CDR3 bases are TGCGCCAGCAGCCAAGGGGAGGGGAGCAATCAGCCCCAGCATTTT.

J is TRBJ2-5 and V is TRBV3-1 (or the pseudogene TRBV3-2); D not certain. Germline V gene data show CDR1 as LGHDT and CDR2 as YNNKEL (reference sequence). V lost 1 base and J 5 bases, leaving 5 bases between the germline ends. The CDR3 is made up of 12 amino acids. CDR3 sequence reads: CASSQVFETQYF. CDR3 in DNA: TGTGCCAGCAGCCAAGTCTTTGAGACCCAGTACTTC.

The chain is built from TRBV19 and TRBJ1-4; 8 bases agree with TRBD1. The ends lost 6 bases at V and 11 bases at J; junction bases unmatched: 8. This CDR3 region has 13 residues. Germline loops: CDR1 LNHDA, CDR2 SQIVND (reference sequence). The chain's CDR3 is CASRRRTGWKLFF. The CDR3 DNA is TGTGCCAGTAGAAGAAGGACAGGGTGGAAACTGTTTTTT.

This clone was found a few times. The V call is TRBV4-1, the J call TRBJ2-1; the match to TRBD1 covers 10 bases. V shed 0 bases, J shed 7 bases, and the junction held 15 bases outside the gene matches. This CDR3 is built from 19 residues. CDR1 is MGHRA and CDR2 is YSYEKL in the germline V gene. CDR3 region: CASSQDSVGRDRGRNEQFF. CDR3 sequence (DNA): TGCGCCAGCAGCCAAGACTCGGTTGGGAGGGACAGGGGTCGAAATGAGCAGTTCTTC.

The rearrangement uses TRBV27 and TRBJ1-3; 9 nucleotides align to TRBD1. Germline values: CDR1 MNHEY, CDR2 SMNVEV (reference sequence). The CDR3 spans 17 residues. V shed 4 bases and J 1 base; nucleotides not matched to a gene: 8. CDR3: CASSSLTGGASGNTIYF. CDR3 nucleotide sequence: TGTGCCAGCAGTTCCTTAACAGGGGGCGCATCTGGAAACACCATATATTTT.

This chain links TRBV30 with TRBJ2-7; D is undetermined. Trimming removed 4 bases at V and 3 bases at J, with 10 bases between. Germline V gives CDR1 GTSNPN, CDR2 SVGIG (reference sequence). The CDR3 has 12 residues. The CDR3 DNA follows: TGTGCCTGGAATCCGGGTAACTACGAGCAGTACTTC. Translated, it gives CAWNPGNYEQYF. The variable domain in full, completed from reference TRBV30 and TRBJ2-7, reads SQTIHQWPATLVQPVGSPLSLECTVEGTSNPNLYWYRQAAGRGLQLLFYSVGIGQISSEVPQNLSASRPQDRQFILSSKKLLLSDSGFYLCAWNPGNYEQYFGPGTRLTVT.

The chain employs TRBV6-5 and TRBJ1-2, with TRBD1 matching over 8 bases. The V gene's germline CDR1 is MNHEY and CDR2 SVGAGI. The CDR3 contains 15 residues. In nucleotides, the CDR3 is TGTGCTACACGTTATGGGGCAGGGGGCGGCTATGGCTACACCTTC. Translation gives CATRYGAGGGYGYTF.

The chain recombines TRBV3-1 (or the pseudogene TRBV3-2) with TRBJ2-5; the D gene is possibly TRBD2 (5 bases). The V and J ends lost 4 bases and 2 bases respectively, with 14 bases between them. The germline V gene encodes CDR1 LGHDT and CDR2 YNNKEL (reference sequence). The CDR3 extends over 15 amino acids. The CDR3 DNA reads TGTGCCAGCAGCCCTACACTAGGGTTTCAAGAGACCCAGTACTTC. It codes for CASSPTLGFQETQYF.

Here the CDR3 DNA reads TGTGCCAGCAGCCCCCGGCCAGAAGGGGCTGAAGCTTTCTTT. Protein: CASSPRPEGAEAFF. The V call is TRBV7-2, the J call TRBJ1-1, with D possibly being TRBD1 (5 bases). From germline, CDR1 is SGHTA and CDR2 FQGNSA. V shed 5 bases and J shed 6 bases, with 16 bases lying between them. The CDR3 spans 14 residues.

V is TRBV11-2 and J is TRBJ1-2; a weak D match, TRBD1 (5 bases). CDR1 and CDR2 from the germline V gene are SGHAT and FQNNGV. V gave up 5 bases and J gave up 4 bases, with 11 bases separating them. The CDR3 has 13 residues. The DNA for the CDR3 is TGTGCCAGCAGCCGGGGGGGAGTCTATGGCTACACCTTC. Translated: CASSRGGVYGYTF.

The genes are TRBV9 and TRBJ2-1, with 8 bases fitting TRBD2. With 4 bases clipped from V and 7 bases from J, the junction kept 7 bases outside the gene matches. The CDR3 covers 14 residues. Germline loops: CDR1 SGDLS, CDR2 YYNGEE. CDR3 DNA: TGTGCCAGCAGCCGTCCGAGCGGGAGAAATGAGCAGTTCTTC. Protein: CASSRPSGRNEQFF.

The V gene is TRBV5-1, the J gene TRBJ2-2; tentatively, D is TRBD2 (6 bases). Trimming shortened V by 0 bases and J by 7 bases, and 13 bases separated the two germline ends. The CDR3 extends over 15 amino acids. Germline-derived CDR1 and CDR2 are SGHRS and YFSETQ. This CDR3 reads CASSLAGGKGGELFF. The CDR3 DNA is TGCGCCAGCAGCTTGGCCGGGGGTAAGGGCGGGGAGCTGTTTTTT. Full variable domain (remainder filled in from reference TRBV5-1 and TRBJ2-2): KAGVTQTPRYLIKTRGQQVTLSCSPISGHRSVSWYQQTPGQGLQFLFEYFSETQRNKGNFPGRFSGRQFSNSRSEMNVSTLELGDSALYLCASSLAGGKGGELFFGEGSRLTVL.

This clone was observed once. The chain recombines TRBV28 with TRBJ1-2, with 7 bases fitting TRBD1. The ends lost 2 bases at V and 8 bases at J; junction bases unmatched: 11. The CDR3 length is 15 residues. Germline V gene data show CDR1 as MDHEN and CDR2 as SYDVKM. CDR3 coding DNA: TGTGCCAGCAGTTTAGGGCAGGGGGGATTGTACGGCTACACCTTC. Residues: CASSLGQGGLYGYTF.

This clone was observed a few times. The chain recombines TRBV10-3 with TRBJ1-1; D perhaps matches TRBD1 (5 bases). The germline V gene has CDR1 ENHRY and CDR2 SYGVKD. The V gene lost 5 bases and the J gene lost 4 bases, with 14 bases spanning the gap. The CDR3 consists of 14 residues. The CDR3 loop reads CAISNQGGLTEAFF. The DNA for the CDR3 is TGTGCCATCAGTAATCAGGGAGGACTCACTGAAGCTTTCTTT.

The chain is built from TRBV3-1 (or the pseudogene TRBV3-2) and TRBJ1-3; D possibly corresponds to TRBD1 (5 bases). CDR1 and CDR2 (germline): LGHDT, YNNKEL (reference sequence). The V gene lost 0 bases and the J gene lost 2 bases, with 14 bases spanning the gap. This CDR3 has 17 residues. DNA for the CDR3: TGTGCCAGCAGCCAAGATAGCCTCGCAGGGACTGGAAACACCATATATTTT. It yields the protein CASSQDSLAGTGNTIYF.

The chain combines TRBV19 with TRBJ2-1, with D possibly matching TRBD1 (5 bases). Trimming shortened V by 2 bases and J by 4 bases, and 15 bases separated the two germline ends. Germline CDR1 and CDR2: LNHDA and SQIVND (reference sequence). The CDR3 is 16 amino acids. The CDR3 region has the DNA TGTGCCAGTAGTATATTAGGGGCTAGATCGTACAATGAGCAGTTCTTC. Protein sequence: CASSILGARSYNEQFF.

The chain is built from TRBV7-2 and TRBJ2-7; perhaps TRBD2 as D (6 bases). Germline loops: CDR1 SGHTA, CDR2 FQGNSA. The CDR3 has 16 amino acids. Deletions cut 3 bases from V and 5 bases from J, with 20 bases between. CDR3 protein: CASSFFPGLSYHEQYF. The CDR3 DNA reads as TGTGCCAGCAGCTTTTTTCCGGGACTTAGCTACCACGAGCAGTACTTC. Based on the CDR3 plus reference TRBV7-2 and TRBJ2-7, the full variable domain is GAGVSQSPSNKVTEKGKDVELRCDPISGHTALYWYRQSLGQGLEFLIYFQGNSAPDKSGLPSDRFSAERTGGSVSTLTIQRTQQEDSAVYLCASSFFPGLSYHEQYFGPGTRLTVT.